This TCR beta chain was captured in a study of CD8 T cells in Susac syndrome. RNA in amounts of roughly 0.5 to 1 ug was reverse transcribed with random hexamers. TCRdb used MiXCR to reprocess the immunoSEQ multiplex PCR reads, holding one entry per CDR3 protein. Here the sample spans 200,000 to 250,000 distinct CDR3 sequences, 85% to 95% being singletons. This CDR3 spans 13 amino acids. V was clipped by 5 bases and J by 6 bases, with 13 bases between them. Sequencing of TCR beta drew on CD8+ and CD4+ T cells from blood. It was treatment-naive patients with stable or active relapsing-remitting disease who made up the multiple sclerosis controls. This clonotype showed up just once.

The chain carries TRBV12-3 or TRBV12-4 and TRBJ1-1; a weak D match, TRBD1 (5 bases). Sequenced input: CD4+ T cells from PBMCs. This sequence was found in a human donor with multiple sclerosis. CDR3 in amino acids: CASSPGTSSEAFF. The CDR3 DNA sequence: TGTGCCAGCAGTCCCGGGACTTCCTCTGAAGCTTTCTTT.